This is a list of T cell receptor beta chains from one sample in a study of shared clonotypes between healthy human individuals. The method was immunoSEQ multiplex PCR; TCRdb's version includes in-frame clones alone and lacks a portion of them. This repertoire shows fewer than 1.4 million clones, around 82% found once; its top ten account for 0.6% to 0.7%. The sample comprised memory CD4+ T cells from PBMCs. The source of these receptors is a man aged 18-30 years in good health. Some clones in this sample may be carry-over from other donors' samples. Each CDR3 is given with its conserved first and last residue. The D gene is left open where the match is weak. Not all rows give a size; the values are once, few, many and, for expanded clones, a class.

CDR3nt,CDR3aa,len,abundance,d_gene,v_gene,j_gene
TGTGCCAGCAGCCGGGAACCGAGCTCTGGAAACACCATATATTTT,CASSREPSSGNTIYF,15,NA,NA,TRBV28,TRBJ1-3
TGTGCCAGCAGTCCCACAGGGGGCTACGAGCAGTACTTC,CASSPTGGYEQYF,13,NA,TRBD1,TRBV5-6,TRBJ2-7
TGTGCCAGCAGCTCAACCCGGGACTGGGGGATTCAGGGCTACACCTTC,CASSSTRDWGIQGYTF,16,many,NA,TRBV27,TRBJ1-2
TGTGCCAGCAGAAGGACTAGCGGGAGAGGAGATACGCAGTATTTT,CASRRTSGRGDTQYF,15,NA,TRBD2,TRBV2,TRBJ2-3
TGTGCCAGCAGCTTAATGCCTAGCGGGAGCAGCACCGGGGAGCTGTTTTTT,CASSLMPSGSSTGELFF,17,NA,TRBD2,TRBV7-3,TRBJ2-2
TGTGCCAGCTGGGCTACAGGGCGCCTTTCCTATGGCTACACCTTC,CASWATGRLSYGYTF,15,NA,NA,TRBV6-1,TRBJ1-2
TGTGCCAGCAGCCAATTCGGCGGGGAGCTGTTTTTT,CASSQFGGELFF,12,NA,NA,TRBV14,TRBJ2-2
TGTGCCTGGACCCAGTTAGCGTCTAGCACAGATACGCAGTATTTT,CAWTQLASSTDTQYF,15,few,NA,TRBV30,TRBJ2-3
TGTGCCAGCAATTTGGCAGGGGGGACTGAAGCTTTCTTT,CASNLAGGTEAFF,13,NA,TRBD1,TRBV27,TRBJ1-1
TGCGCCAGCAGCTTCCAGGGACAGGGTTACTACGAGCAGTACTTC,CASSFQGQGYYEQYF,15,NA,TRBD1,TRBV5-1,TRBJ2-7
TGTGCCAGCATTGGAGGCGGAGGGAGCACAGATACGCAGTATTTT,CASIGGGGSTDTQYF,15,NA,NA,TRBV25-1,TRBJ2-3
TGTGCCAGCAGGCGGGGGGCGAGCACAGATACGCAGTATTTT,CASRRGASTDTQYF,14,NA,TRBD2,TRBV7-2,TRBJ2-3
TGTGCCAGCAGTCGCAGACTAGCGGGAGTTACAGAGACCCAGTACTTC,CASSRRLAGVTETQYF,16,NA,TRBD2,TRBV2,TRBJ2-5
TGTGCCAGCAGCTTAAAACCAGGGCCGCAAAGGACCCAGTACTTC,CASSLKPGPQRTQYF,15,NA,NA,TRBV7-3,TRBJ2-5
TGCGCCAGCAGACGGGACAGATACAATGAGCAGTTCTTC,CASRRDRYNEQFF,13,few,TRBD1,TRBV5-1,TRBJ2-1
TGTGCCAGCGCGAGGGGGTATTCTGAGACCCAGTACTTC,CASARGYSETQYF,13,NA,NA,TRBV19,TRBJ2-5
TGTGCCAGCAGCTCACAGACAGCTACCGGGGAGCTGTTTTTT,CASSSQTATGELFF,14,many,NA,TRBV7-3,TRBJ2-2
TGTGCCAGCAGCCGCTTGGGGGGATACGAGCAGTACTTC,CASSRLGGYEQYF,13,NA,NA,TRBV11-1,TRBJ2-7
TGTGCCAGCAGTGAAGGTCCGACGGGAGCCTACGAGCAGTACTTC,CASSEGPTGAYEQYF,15,few,NA,TRBV6-1,TRBJ2-7
TGTGCCAGCAGTGCGGGACTAACATCCTACAATGAGCAGTTCTTC,CASSAGLTSYNEQFF,15,NA,TRBD2,TRBV2,TRBJ2-1
TGCGCCAGCAGCCAAGAATTAGGGTTCAGCGAACGCGGGCTAACCTACAATGAGCAGTTCTTC,CASSQELGFSERGLTYNEQFF,21,NA,NA,TRBV4-3,TRBJ2-1
TGTGCCAGCAGTGACAGGACCATGAACACTGAAGCTTTCTTT,CASSDRTMNTEAFF,14,NA,NA,TRBV2,TRBJ1-1
TGTGCCAGCAGCGTAGCGGGACTAGCGGGGGGAGAGACCCAGTACTTC,CASSVAGLAGGETQYF,16,NA,TRBD2,TRBV9,TRBJ2-5
TGTGCCAGCATCTACTCGGGGGCTGGTGAAAAACTGTTTTTT,CASIYSGAGEKLFF,14,NA,NA,TRBV2,TRBJ1-4
TGTGCCAGCAGCTTCTTCGATGAGCAGTTCTTC,CASSFFDEQFF,11,NA,NA,TRBV7-9,TRBJ2-1
TGTGCCAGCAGCTCCCGTTACTCCGGGCGAGAGACCCAGTACTTC,CASSSRYSGRETQYF,15,NA,NA,TRBV11-2,TRBJ2-5
TGTGCCTGGAGTAAGACAGGGAATCAGCCCCAGCATTTT,CAWSKTGNQPQHF,13,NA,TRBD1,TRBV30,TRBJ1-5
TGTGCCAGCAGCCGCGGACAGGGGGTCGTGAACACTGAAGCTTTCTTT,CASSRGQGVVNTEAFF,16,NA,TRBD1,TRBV28,TRBJ1-1
TGTGCCAGCAGATTCGGGCGGGGTGGCGAGCAGTACTTC,CASRFGRGGEQYF,13,NA,NA,TRBV6-5,TRBJ2-7